What follows is one TCR beta chain and its context. Its target antigen remains unknown. Per-base qualities were not stored, and no clone one base away is much larger. The source of the sample is a study of blood T cell repertoires in COVID-19 (dated by TCRdb to the early 2020s). Study-level background: The collaborator samples originated in the United States, Italy and Spain and spanned the acute and convalescent phases of COVID-19. The prospective study material was composed of cDNA or gDNA derived from T cells, B-cell-depleted T cells, or PBMCs. Subjects who had been exposed to COVID-19, were actively infected with it, or had recovered from it provided the deeply sampled blood TCRbeta repertoires that made up the dataset. A freely available public database, intended as a resource for researchers studying the immune response to SARS-CoV-2, is where the repertoires were released. Samples came from the ongoing ImmuneRACE study (first 160 participants) plus 1,254 subjects from 6 global collaborators. The sample metadata nearly always contained a de-identified subject ID, COVID-19 status, age in years and sex. HLA class I and class II types, where available, came from metadata supplied by the sample provider rather than from assay-based typing.

Clipping removes 3 bases from V and 9 bases from J, with 8 as the unmatched junction base count. The germline V gene gives CDR1 as KGHSH and CDR2 as LQKENI. Taken from cysteine to phenylalanine, the CDR3 has 14 residues. Only CDR3 DNA remains: 42 bases, in frame from the first base. What the work shows at the level of the full study, not this receptor alone: How much clinical and demographic metadata was included differed by source and by participant, and the metadata was provided uncurated.

In the prospective study, participants were about 18 to 89 years old, resided in fewer than 25 geographic areas of the United States, and were enrolled through a virtual design. Cohort assignment in the prospective study relied on participant-reported clinical history from a screening survey and a study questionnaire. Each participant in the prospective study had whole blood, serum and a nasopharyngeal or oropharyngeal swab collected by mobile phlebotomists. Additional blood draws and questionnaires over an approximately two-month period could optionally be provided by prospective study participants. Blood samples from the prospective study were shipped frozen or at room temperature prior to DNA extraction. The immunoSEQ Assay, a bias-controlled multiplex PCR, was used to amplify TCRbeta CDR3 regions from genomic DNA. The authors' pipeline ran thus. Nucleated cell counts per sample were estimated from amplification of reference gene primers within the assay. To quantify the absolute abundance of each unique TCRbeta CDR3 rearrangement, sequence reads were collapsed and filtered. For each sample, productive Simpson clonality was calculated as the square root of Simpson's diversity index across productive rearrangements. TCRdb limited this immuneACCESS table to in-frame rearrangements with V and J called. A share of clones is missing; checked studies link under half to unresolved V genes, and the rest is unexplained. V and J calls and clone size are given by that table; D and trimming were obtained from the DNA. The sample table lists fewer than 350,000 clones, about 86% of them with a count of one. Of the sample, 4% to 5.5% is held by the ten largest clones.

The rearranged chain carries TRBV18 and TRBJ2-1; 7 bases in between match TRBD1. The sample taken for sequencing was PBMCs or T cells enriched from blood (not recorded which). The receptor was derived from a woman aged 40 to 50 with acute COVID-19. The CDR3 here reads CASSPNLDRVEQFF. The base sequence is TGTGCCAGCTCACCTAACCTAGACAGGGTTGAGCAGTTCTTC.